This entry lists 17 T cell receptor beta chains sequenced from one sample in a study of CD8 T cells in Susac syndrome (dated by TCRdb to about 2019). Library method: the immunoSEQ multiplex PCR assay. RNA was extracted with the RNeasy kit and about 0.5 to 1 ug was reverse transcribed using random hexamers. The public sequencing data were trimmed at Q25 with fastp and processed into clonotypes with MiXCR by TCRdb, which kept only in-frame beta chains. Identical CDR3 protein sequences are pooled into one entry, listed with their most common genes and DNA. This sample comprises about 280,000 distinct CDR3 sequences, about 88% of them detected only once. The ten largest clones capture about 0.11% of the sample. The sample was CD8+ T cells from PBMCs. All receptors come from a human donor with multiple sclerosis.

The chain employs TRBV2 and TRBJ2-1; 7 bases map to TRBD2. The germline V gene encodes CDR1 SNHLY and CDR2 FYNNEI. The CDR3 length is 15 residues. Trimming took 8 bases from V and 0 from J; bases not matched to a gene: 7. The CDR3 sequence: CASEPGGPSYNEQFF. CDR3 coding DNA: TGTGCCAGCGAGCCGGGAGGCCCCTCCTACAATGAGCAGTTCTTC.

The chain is built from TRBV27 and TRBJ2-1, with 8 bases that match TRBD1. Germline V gene data show CDR1 as MNHEY and CDR2 as SMNVEV (reference sequence). The CDR3 runs 14 residues. V shed 3 bases, J shed 8 bases, and the junction held 6 bases outside the gene matches. The CDR3 loop reads CASSFTGGGDEQFF. DNA for the CDR3: TGTGCCAGCAGTTTTACAGGGGGTGGGGATGAGCAGTTCTTC.

The chain couples TRBV12-5 to TRBJ2-2; TRBD1 matches 7 bases. Germline loops: CDR1 LGHNT, CDR2 FRNRAP. V lost 6 bases, J lost 6 bases, and 4 bases stayed unmatched. The CDR3 length is 13 residues. CDR3 nucleotide sequence: TGTGCTAGTGGCCCAGACAGGGCCGGGGAGCTGTTTTTT. Translated, it gives CASGPDRAGELFF.

The gene calls are TRBV7-9 and TRBJ2-1; TRBD2 matches at 10 bases. The junction had 3 bases not matched to a gene; V was cut back by 0 bases and J by 7 bases. Germline-derived CDR1 and CDR2 are SEHNR and FQNEAQ (reference sequence). The CDR3 is 15 residues long. The CDR3 nucleotides read TGTGCCAGCAGCTTAGCACTAGCGGGAACAAATGAGCAGTTCTTC. Translation: CASSLALAGTNEQFF. The whole variable domain, remainder taken from reference TRBV7-9 and TRBJ2-1, is DTGVSQNPRHKITKRGQNVTFRCDPISEHNRLYWYRQTLGQGPEFLTYFQNEAQLEKSRLLSDRFSAERPKGSFSTLEIQRTEQGDSAMYLCASSLALAGTNEQFFGPGTRLTVL.

The genes are TRBV4-1 and TRBJ2-7, with 9 bases fitting TRBD1. This CDR3 has 17 residues. After removal of 0 bases from V and 3 bases from J, the junction contained 9 bases not matched to a gene. CDR1 and CDR2 from the germline V gene are MGHRA and YSYEKL. The CDR3 sequence is CASSQDLETGGFYEQYF. The CDR3 DNA sequence: TGCGCCAGCAGCCAAGATCTAGAAACAGGGGGCTTCTACGAGCAGTACTTC.

The chain recombines TRBV6-1 with TRBJ2-7; 10 nucleotides align to TRBD2. Looked up from germline, CDR1 is MNHNS and CDR2 is SASEGT. This CDR3 region has 15 residues. Germline trimming cut 4 bases from V and 0 bases from J; bases unmatched to any gene: 3. Written as DNA, the CDR3 is TGTGCCAGCAGTGCGGGACTAGCGTTCTCCTACGAGCAGTACTTC. The encoded protein is CASSAGLAFSYEQYF.

This rearrangement joins TRBV5-1 to TRBJ2-1; D is unresolved. Per germline, CDR1 SGHRS and CDR2 YFSETQ. V was shortened by 5 bases and J by 8 bases, with 11 bases between the two germline ends. CDR3 length: 12 residues. The CDR3 loop is CASRARMDEQFF. DNA of the CDR3: TGCGCCAGCAGAGCCCGGATGGATGAGCAGTTCTTC.

This clonotype was seen only a few times. Sequence at one end of the junction differs from germline and may be a read error. The chain is built from TRBV9 and TRBJ2-5; D remains ambiguous. The CDR3 is 12 residues long. CDR1 and CDR2 from the germline V gene are SGDLS and YYNGEE. In nucleotides, the CDR3 is TGTGCCAGCAGCGTTAACCAGGAGACCCAGTACTTC. Amino acid sequence: CASSVNQETQYF.

Note on this clonotype: The junction differs from germline at one of its ends, possibly a read error. This chain uses TRBV19 with TRBJ2-4; D uncertain. Germline V gene data show CDR1 as LNHDA and CDR2 as SQIVND (reference sequence). The CDR3 runs 13 residues. The CDR3, as DNA: TGTGCCAGTAGTATCGATCTAGAATACATTCAGCACTTC. This sequence encodes CASSIDLEYIQHF. The whole variable domain, remainder taken from reference TRBV19 and TRBJ2-4, is DGGITQSPKYLFRKEGQNVTLSCEQNLNHDAMYWYRQDPGQGLRLIYYSQIVNDFQKGDIAEGYSVSREKKESFPLTVTSAQKNPTAFYLCASSIDLEYIQHFGAGTRLSVL.

The chain employs TRBV7-9 and TRBJ2-1; D may correspond to TRBD1 or TRBD2 (5 bases each). There are 14 residues in the CDR3. Germline loops: CDR1 SEHNR, CDR2 FQNEAQ (reference sequence). Trimming took off 5 bases at V and 7 bases at J, with 15 bases between the two ends. The CDR3 DNA sequence: TGTGCCAGCAGCGGAACGGGACGCCGAAATGAGCAGTTCTTC. Its protein product is CASSGTGRRNEQFF.

V gene TRBV7-6 combines with J gene TRBJ2-1; 10 bases are shared with TRBD1. The trim removed 3 bases at V and 8 bases at J, leaving 7 bases unmatched. Looked up from germline, CDR1 is SGHVS and CDR2 is FNYEAQ. There are 15 residues in the CDR3. The CDR3 loop is CASSFRDRGIDEQFF. The CDR3 nucleotides are TGTGCCAGCAGCTTCAGGGACAGGGGCATCGATGAGCAGTTCTTC. Based on the CDR3 plus reference TRBV7-6 and TRBJ2-1, the full variable domain is GAGVSQSPRYKVTKRGQDVALRCDPISGHVSLYWYRQALGQGPEFLTYFNYEAQQDKSGLPNDRFSAERPEGSISTLTIQRTEQRDSAMYRCASSFRDRGIDEQFFGPGTRLTVL.

This clonotype was found once. The chain joins TRBV28 to TRBJ2-1, with 10 positions matching TRBD2. Germline CDR1 is MDHEN and CDR2 is SYDVKM. CDR3 size: 17 residues. V lost 3 bases to trimming and J lost 9 bases; unmatched junction nucleotides: 14. For the CDR3, the DNA is TGTGCCAGCAGTTTCCCCAGCCGGCTAGCGGGAGTTGGTGAGCAGTTCTTC. Its translation: CASSFPSRLAGVGEQFF.

CDR3 sequence reads: CATSDSFTPREPFSTDTQYF. The CDR3 DNA is TGTGCCACCAGTGATTCTTTTACCCCCCGGGAACCCTTCAGCACAGATACGCAGTATTTT. V and J are TRBV24-1 and TRBJ2-3, with D perhaps matching TRBD2 (5 bases). Germline CDR1 reads KGHDR; CDR2 reads SFDVKD. This CDR3 comprises 20 residues. V lost 2 bases to trimming and J lost 0 bases, with 23 bases between them.

The chain joins TRBV10-1 to TRBJ2-5, with 10 bases fitting TRBD1. J was trimmed by 2 bases and V by 2 bases; bases with no gene match: 5. The CDR3 contains 16 residues. Looked up from germline, CDR1 is WNHNN and CDR2 is SYGVQD (reference sequence). The CDR3 region has the DNA TGCGCCAGCAGTGAGACCCGGGGACAGGGGCAAGAGACCCAGTACTTC. This codes for CASSETRGQGQETQYF.

This clonotype was observed a handful of times. J is TRBJ2-7 and V is TRBV7-6; D might be TRBD1 (5 bases). V was cut by 2 bases and J by 4 bases, with 12 bases left in between. The length of the CDR3 is 14 residues. Germline V gene data show CDR1 as SGHVS and CDR2 as FNYEAQ. Here the CDR3 reads CASSLRTKGYEQYF. As DNA, the CDR3 is TGTGCCAGCAGCTTACGGACCAAGGGGTACGAGCAGTACTTC.

The chain recombines TRBV29-1 with TRBJ2-1, with 10 bases that match TRBD1. V lost 6 bases, J lost 8 bases, and 10 bases stayed unmatched. Germline V gene sequence: CDR1 SQVTM, CDR2 ANQGSEA. CDR3 length: 14 amino acids. The CDR3 DNA is TGCAGCGTAGGACCGGGACAGGGGTCCCATGAGCAGTTCTTC. It translates to CSVGPGQGSHEQFF.

V gene TRBV13 combines with J gene TRBJ2-1, with 7 bases fitting TRBD2. The CDR3 consists of 14 residues. J gave up 10 bases and V 0 bases, and 6 bases lay outside the gene matches. CDR1 is PRHDT and CDR2 is FYEKMQ in the germline V gene (reference sequence). CDR3 residues: CASSLGSGVGEQFF. CDR3 nucleotides: TGTGCCAGCAGCTTAGGAAGCGGGGTGGGGGAGCAGTTCTTC.